This T cell receptor (beta chain) stems from a study of graft-versus-host responses after intestinal transplantation. Across the study: Transplants given to recipients were multivisceral, liver-intestinal, or isolated intestinal. The study gave all recipients anti-thymocyte globulin induction, then tacrolimus and steroids for approximately three years.

The CDR3 has 14 amino acids. Per germline, CDR1 MNHEY and CDR2 SVGAGI. Trimming removed 6 bases from V and 7 bases from J; junction bases left unmatched: 8. Libraries were prepared by immunoSEQ multiplex PCR; TCRdb keeps only in-frame clonotypes and omits some of them. The sample includes roughly 90,000 clones, about nine tenths seen only once; the top ten take approximately 5.5%. In the case of this clone: Its antigen is as yet unknown.

Study-level points and caveats: The authors found GvH clones in recipient marrow, some appearing first in ileum or blood. Within allografts, high graft-versus-host to host-versus-graft clonal ratios were seen among patients with graft-donor T cell macrochimerism.

Sample: unstimulated CD8+ T cells sorted from spleen or lymph node cells, taken before intestinal transplant. This TCR was sampled from a human donor who received an intestinal transplant. The gene calls are TRBV6-5 and TRBJ1-4, with TRBD1 identical over 7 bases. The chain's CDR3 is CASSPGQGGEKLFF. The CDR3 DNA reads TGTGCCAGCAGCCCCGGGCAGGGGGGTGAAAAACTGTTTTTT.